Presented here are 8 T cell receptor beta chains from one specimen sequenced in a study of shared clonotypes between healthy human individuals. Libraries were prepared by immunoSEQ multiplex PCR; TCRdb keeps only in-frame clonotypes and omits some of them. Counted here are some 360,000 clones, around 70% occurring once; the ten biggest clones make up over 9.5%. The sample was memory CD4+ T cells sorted from blood. Subset here: CD45RA-negative fraction. All receptors come from a man aged 25-40 years in good health.

The genes are TRBV6-5 and TRBJ2-7, with a possible D match to TRBD2 (6 bases). Germline loops: CDR1 MNHEY, CDR2 SVGAGI. Trimming stripped 6 bases from V and 2 bases from J, with 14 bases between. The CDR3 contains 14 residues. The CDR3 DNA is TGTGCCAGCAGCTCGGGGGACGGAACCTACGAGCAGTACTTC. Its protein product is CASSSGDGTYEQYF.

The rearrangement joins TRBV30 to TRBJ1-4; a weak D match, TRBD1 (5 bases). This CDR3 contains 12 residues. Germline lookup yields CDR1 GTSNPN and CDR2 SVGIG (reference sequence). The V and J ends lost 5 bases and 5 bases respectively, with 9 bases between them. The chain's CDR3 is CAWQGWNEKLFF. For the CDR3, the DNA is TGTGCCTGGCAGGGTTGGAATGAAAAACTGTTTTTT.

The chain joins TRBV7-8 to TRBJ2-3, with TRBD2 identical over 12 bases. The germline gives CDR1 SGHVS, CDR2 FQNEAQ. The CDR3 has 15 amino acids. The trim removed 3 bases at V and 5 bases at J, leaving 3 bases unmatched. The DNA of the CDR3 is TGTGCCAGCAGCTTCCTAGCGGGAGGGCGAGATACGCAGTATTTT. Protein product: CASSFLAGGRDTQYF.

This chain connects TRBV2 to TRBJ2-1, with TRBD2 identical over 12 bases. The CDR3 runs to 15 residues. Trimming at V came to 6 bases and at J to 6 bases, leaving 6 bases not matched to a gene. The germline CDR1 and CDR2 sequences are SNHLY and FYNNEI. For the CDR3, the DNA is TGTGCCAGCAGGATCCTAGCGGGAGGGTCCAATGAGCAGTTCTTC. It codes for CASRILAGGSNEQFF.

The chain employs TRBV10-1 and TRBJ2-7; D is perhaps TRBD1 (7 bases). Trimming took 6 bases from V and 3 from J, leaving 15 bases between them. The CDR3 spans 14 residues. Germline-derived CDR1 and CDR2 are WNHNN and SYGVQD (reference sequence). This CDR3 is CASRTRQGLYEQYF. The CDR3 nucleotides read TGCGCCAGCAGGACCCGACAGGGACTCTACGAGCAGTACTTC.

V usage is TRBV28 and J usage is TRBJ1-2, with no clear D. CDR1 and CDR2 (germline): MDHEN, SYDVKM. Trimming cost V 8 bases and J 3 bases, with 13 bases left between them. The length of the CDR3 is 13 residues. The CDR3 sequence is CASSSGVDYGYTF. The CDR3 DNA follows: TGTGCCAGCTCCTCGGGCGTTGACTATGGCTACACCTTC.

About this clone itself: Other DNA variants within this sample encode the same CDR3. The gene calls are TRBV2 and TRBJ2-1; D ambiguous. The CDR3 spans 15 residues. The germline CDR1 and CDR2 sequences are SNHLY and FYNNEI. Trimming left V 3 bases short and J 2 bases short, with 11 bases between. CDR3 protein: CASSEGQTTYNEQFF. CDR3 nucleotide sequence: TGTGCCAGCAGTGAGGGTCAGACAACCTACAATGAGCAGTTCTTC.

The chain couples TRBV5-1 to TRBJ2-3; D unclear. The ends were cut back, 4 bases at V and 3 bases at J, with 9 bases in the middle. Germline V gives CDR1 SGHRS, CDR2 YFSETQ. The CDR3 extends over 13 amino acids. This CDR3 reads CASSIPGTDTQYF. The CDR3 DNA reads TGCGCCAGCAGCATCCCTGGTACAGATACGCAGTATTTT.